What follows describes a single TCR beta chain. Its antigen is unknown. The sample comes from a study of T-cell memory formation after mild COVID-19. Background on the study: For the most part, TCR clusters were specific to one donor.

This CDR3 is 14 amino acids long. Trimming took 3 bases from V and 5 from J; bases not matched to a gene: 5. CDR1 and CDR2 (germline): DFQATT, SNEGSKA (reference sequence). After 5'RACE with constant-segment primers, TCR alpha and TCR beta cDNA libraries carrying sample barcodes and UMIs were obtained. Via MiXCR, TCRdb re-called the 5' RACE reads, giving one row per CDR3 protein. There are 500,000 to 650,000 distinct CDR3 sequences in the sample; about 20% occur only once, and approximately 8.4% lies in the top ten. The study, taken as a whole, reports: Whereas later expanders leaned CD4+, clones contracting day 15 to 85 showed a balanced CD4/CD8 makeup. Second-wave clones that peaked on day 37 lacked confirmed SARS-CoV-2 specificity.

V and J are TRBV20-1 and TRBJ2-3; 10 bases are shared with TRBD2. This TCR derives from an adult woman who had mild COVID-19 (a few samples of this study predate the infection). Cell type and time point are not known. Sequenced input: PBMCs or a T cell subset sorted from them (not recorded which). CDR3: CSARYLAGEDTQYF. The CDR3 region has the DNA TGCAGTGCTAGGTACCTAGCGGGAGAAGATACGCAGTATTTT.